This T cell receptor (beta chain) was recorded in a study of blood T cells in healthy people across ages. Findings and limits, study-wide: It was not possible, with unsorted PBMCs, to conclusively compare naive and antigen-experienced cells.

For the second PCR, which ran for roughly 6 to 12 cycles, a sample-barcoded 5' primer and a J-beta primer mix were used. Individual samples furnished no less than 3 million CDR3-containing paired-end reads apiece. One entry per CDR3 protein results from TCRdb running MiXCR on the 5' RACE reads. Of approximately 900,000 distinct CDR3 sequences listed, around 46% are singletons. As regards this clonotype: Its antigen is not identified.

The sequence was obtained from a man aged 30 to 39 in good health. The specimen sequenced was blood.

The CDR3 region has the DNA TGTGCCAGCAGCTTTGTCAGGGGAGGTTCTGGGGCCAACGTCCTGACTTTC. Translation: CASSFVRGGSGANVLTF. The chain recombines TRBV5-8 with TRBJ2-6; D could derive from TRBD1 or TRBD2 (6 bases each). This CDR3 has 17 residues. Germline assignment: CDR1 SGHTS and CDR2 YDEGEE. V was cut by 2 bases and J by 1 base, with 13 bases left in between.